The rows below give T cell receptor beta chains drawn from one sample of a study of blood T cell repertoires in COVID-19. Method: immunoSEQ multiplex PCR; TCRdb's copy keeps in-frame clones and lacks some. The data show 260,000 or so clones, around 88% seen once. Source material: peripheral blood. The source is an older man with acute or convalescent COVID-19. Each CDR3 is given with its conserved first and last residue. Each record gives: clone size, J gene, D gene, CDR3 length, V gene, CDR3 protein, CDR3 DNA. A D gene is named only where the DNA matches it firmly. The size field is filled for only some rows; it gives once, few, many or a size class.

clone_size: few; j_call: TRBJ1-3; d_call: TRBD1; cdr3_length: 16; v_call: TRBV9; cdr3_aa: CASSVLGDSLRNTIYF; cdr3_nt: TGTGCCAGCAGCGTATTGGGGGACAGCCTTAGAAACACCATATATTTT
clone_size: .; j_call: TRBJ1-2; d_call: .; cdr3_length: 15; v_call: TRBV5-6; cdr3_aa: CASSSPRRANYGYTF; cdr3_nt: TGTGCCAGCAGCTCCCCCAGGCGGGCAAACTATGGCTACACCTTC
clone_size: .; j_call: TRBJ2-3; d_call: .; cdr3_length: 15; v_call: TRBV4-2; cdr3_aa: CASSQRSGDADTQYF; cdr3_nt: TGTGCCAGCAGCCAAAGGTCAGGGGACGCCGATACGCAGTATTTT
clone_size: .; j_call: TRBJ2-6; d_call: TRBD2; cdr3_length: 18; v_call: TRBV2; cdr3_aa: CASSELAGLISGANVLTF; cdr3_nt: TGTGCCAGCAGTGAGCTAGCGGGGCTAATCTCTGGGGCCAACGTCCTGACTTTC
clone_size: .; j_call: TRBJ2-7; d_call: .; cdr3_length: 14; v_call: TRBV5-1; cdr3_aa: CASSLATRPYEQYF; cdr3_nt: TGCGCCAGCAGCTTGGCGACAAGACCCTACGAGCAGTACTTC
clone_size: few; j_call: TRBJ1-1; d_call: TRBD1; cdr3_length: 16; v_call: TRBV10-3; cdr3_aa: CAISATGGQGNTEAFF; cdr3_nt: TGTGCCATCAGTGCAACAGGGGGACAGGGGAATACTGAAGCTTTCTTT
clone_size: .; j_call: TRBJ2-5; d_call: .; cdr3_length: 14; v_call: TRBV19; cdr3_aa: CASSATGFQETQYF; cdr3_nt: TGTGCCAGTAGTGCCACAGGCTTCCAAGAGACCCAGTACTTC
clone_size: .; j_call: TRBJ2-5; d_call: TRBD2; cdr3_length: 16; v_call: TRBV11-2; cdr3_aa: CASSLDPASGRETQYF; cdr3_nt: TGTGCCAGCAGCTTAGATCCGGCTAGCGGGAGAGAGACCCAGTACTTC
clone_size: .; j_call: TRBJ1-4; d_call: TRBD1; cdr3_length: 13; v_call: TRBV5-4; cdr3_aa: CASSYGTDEKLFF; cdr3_nt: TGTGCCAGCAGCTACGGGACAGATGAAAAACTGTTTTTT
clone_size: .; j_call: TRBJ1-4; d_call: TRBD1; cdr3_length: 13; v_call: TRBV14; cdr3_aa: CASSPTPTGGLFF; cdr3_nt: TGTGCCAGCAGTCCGACCCCGACAGGGGGACTGTTTTTT
clone_size: .; j_call: TRBJ2-7; d_call: TRBD1; cdr3_length: 15; v_call: TRBV5-1; cdr3_aa: CASSVVGQGVGEQYF; cdr3_nt: TGCGCCAGCAGCGTAGTCGGACAGGGGGTTGGAGAGCAGTACTTC
clone_size: .; j_call: TRBJ2-3; d_call: TRBD2; cdr3_length: 14; v_call: TRBV6-5; cdr3_aa: CASFSGSPPDTQYF; cdr3_nt: TGTGCCAGCTTTAGCGGGAGCCCACCAGATACGCAGTATTTT
clone_size: few; j_call: TRBJ2-7; d_call: TRBD1; cdr3_length: 14; v_call: TRBV5-1; cdr3_aa: CASSYGTGNYEQYF; cdr3_nt: TGCGCCAGCAGCTACGGGACAGGAAACTACGAGCAGTACTTC
clone_size: .; j_call: TRBJ1-1; d_call: TRBD1; cdr3_length: 14; v_call: TRBV28; cdr3_aa: CASTKGAMNTEAFF; cdr3_nt: TGTGCCAGCACAAAGGGGGCCATGAACACTGAAGCTTTCTTT
clone_size: .; j_call: TRBJ2-7; d_call: TRBD1; cdr3_length: 15; v_call: TRBV5-4; cdr3_aa: CASSDPGQRIYEQYF; cdr3_nt: TGTGCCAGCAGCGATCCGGGACAGAGGATCTACGAGCAGTACTTC
clone_size: few; j_call: TRBJ2-1; d_call: .; cdr3_length: 15; v_call: TRBV6-5; cdr3_aa: CASSYRRAGYNEQFF; cdr3_nt: TGTGCCAGCAGTTACCGGCGGGCGGGCTACAATGAGCAGTTCTTC
clone_size: .; j_call: TRBJ2-1; d_call: TRBD2; cdr3_length: 15; v_call: TRBV7-2; cdr3_aa: CASSSSGRTNNEQFF; cdr3_nt: TGTGCCAGCAGCTCTAGCGGGAGGACAAACAATGAGCAGTTCTTC
clone_size: .; j_call: TRBJ2-5; d_call: .; cdr3_length: 13; v_call: TRBV7-9; cdr3_aa: CASSRVGGETQYF; cdr3_nt: TGTGCCAGCAGCCGCGTCGGGGGAGAGACCCAGTACTTC
clone_size: few; j_call: TRBJ2-7; d_call: .; cdr3_length: 18; v_call: TRBV27; cdr3_aa: CASSLSAGLSLTYYEQYF; cdr3_nt: TGTGCCAGCAGTTTATCGGCGGGCCTGTCTCTCACTTACTACGAGCAGTACTTC
clone_size: .; j_call: TRBJ2-7; d_call: TRBD1; cdr3_length: 14; v_call: TRBV2; cdr3_aa: CASALEGALAEQYF; cdr3_nt: TGTGCCAGCGCCCTTGAGGGGGCTCTGGCGGAGCAGTACTTC
clone_size: .; j_call: TRBJ2-5; d_call: TRBD2; cdr3_length: 14; v_call: TRBV10-3; cdr3_aa: CAISESSGGETQYF; cdr3_nt: TGTGCCATCAGTGAGTCTAGCGGGGGAGAGACCCAGTACTTC
clone_size: .; j_call: TRBJ2-3; d_call: .; cdr3_length: 14; v_call: TRBV7-8; cdr3_aa: CASSLDSSTDTQYF; cdr3_nt: TGTGCCAGCAGCTTAGATTCTAGCACAGATACGCAGTATTTT
clone_size: many; j_call: TRBJ1-5; d_call: .; cdr3_length: 13; v_call: TRBV7-2; cdr3_aa: CASSLTGIQPQHF; cdr3_nt: TGTGCCAGCAGCTTAACCGGGATTCAGCCCCAGCATTTT
clone_size: .; j_call: TRBJ2-7; d_call: TRBD1; cdr3_length: 17; v_call: TRBV11-3; cdr3_aa: CASSPPRQGTFSYEQYF; cdr3_nt: TGTGCCAGCAGCCCGCCTAGACAGGGGACGTTCTCCTACGAGCAGTACTTC
clone_size: .; j_call: TRBJ2-5; d_call: .; cdr3_length: 16; v_call: TRBV7-2; cdr3_aa: CASSLGDRAGGETQYF; cdr3_nt: TGTGCCAGCAGCTTAGGGGACAGGGCGGGAGGAGAGACCCAGTACTTC
clone_size: .; j_call: TRBJ2-5; d_call: .; cdr3_length: 15; v_call: TRBV19; cdr3_aa: CASSQANAGDETQYF; cdr3_nt: TGTGCCAGTAGTCAAGCCAATGCAGGGGACGAGACCCAGTACTTC
clone_size: .; j_call: TRBJ1-2; d_call: .; cdr3_length: 15; v_call: TRBV5-4; cdr3_aa: CASSNPTGPPDGYTF; cdr3_nt: TGTGCCAGCAGCAACCCTACAGGGCCCCCAGATGGCTACACCTTC
clone_size: few; j_call: TRBJ1-4; d_call: .; cdr3_length: 14; v_call: TRBV7-9; cdr3_aa: CASSPQATNEKLFF; cdr3_nt: TGTGCCAGCAGCCCACAAGCAACTAATGAAAAACTGTTTTTT
clone_size: .; j_call: TRBJ1-1; d_call: TRBD1; cdr3_length: 15; v_call: TRBV19; cdr3_aa: CATRGGKTGDTEAFF; cdr3_nt: TGTGCCACCAGAGGAGGTAAGACAGGGGATACTGAAGCTTTCTTT
clone_size: .; j_call: TRBJ1-6; d_call: .; cdr3_length: 14; v_call: TRBV4-1; cdr3_aa: CASSQESPTSPLHF; cdr3_nt: TGCGCCAGCAGCCAAGAATCGCCTACCTCACCCCTCCACTTT
clone_size: once; j_call: TRBJ2-4; d_call: .; cdr3_length: 18; v_call: TRBV7-2; cdr3_aa: CASSLARGWDPAKNIQYF; cdr3_nt: TGTGCCAGCAGCTTAGCCCGGGGGTGGGACCCAGCCAAAAACATTCAGTACTTC
clone_size: .; j_call: TRBJ2-5; d_call: .; cdr3_length: 12; v_call: TRBV5-1; cdr3_aa: CASSGSGETQYF; cdr3_nt: TGCGCCAGCAGCGGGAGTGGGGAGACCCAGTACTTC
clone_size: .; j_call: TRBJ2-7; d_call: TRBD2; cdr3_length: 16; v_call: TRBV18; cdr3_aa: CASSTQPPLAGSEQYF; cdr3_nt: TGTGCCAGCTCAACACAACCGCCCCTAGCGGGGAGCGAGCAGTACTTC
clone_size: .; j_call: TRBJ1-6; d_call: .; cdr3_length: 13; v_call: TRBV2; cdr3_aa: CASKAGRNSPLHF; cdr3_nt: TGTGCCAGCAAGGCAGGGAGGAATTCACCCCTCCACTTT
clone_size: few; j_call: TRBJ2-3; d_call: .; cdr3_length: 15; v_call: TRBV6-5; cdr3_aa: CASRSLKAGTDTQYF; cdr3_nt: TGTGCCAGCAGGTCACTAAAGGCCGGCACAGATACGCAGTATTTT
clone_size: once; j_call: TRBJ1-5; d_call: .; cdr3_length: 15; v_call: TRBV2; cdr3_aa: CASSSRGIGNQPQHF; cdr3_nt: TGTGCCAGCAGTTCTAGGGGGATCGGCAATCAGCCCCAGCATTTT
clone_size: few; j_call: TRBJ1-2; d_call: .; cdr3_length: 12; v_call: TRBV10-2; cdr3_aa: CASSERSPPGTF; cdr3_nt: TGCGCCAGCAGTGAACGTAGCCCCCCGGGGACCTTC
clone_size: .; j_call: TRBJ1-2; d_call: .; cdr3_length: 11; v_call: TRBV20-1; cdr3_aa: CSASQTDGYTF; cdr3_nt: TGCAGTGCTAGTCAGACAGATGGCTACACCTTC
clone_size: once; j_call: TRBJ2-5; d_call: .; cdr3_length: 12; v_call: TRBV28; cdr3_aa: CASLRGRETQYF; cdr3_nt: TGTGCCAGCCTTCGCGGGCGCGAGACCCAGTACTTC
clone_size: .; j_call: TRBJ1-5; d_call: .; cdr3_length: 15; v_call: TRBV5-1; cdr3_aa: CASSLEPGQDQPQHF; cdr3_nt: TGCGCCAGCAGCTTGGAACCAGGGCAAGATCAGCCCCAGCATTTT
clone_size: once; j_call: TRBJ1-1; d_call: .; cdr3_length: 11; v_call: TRBV25-1; cdr3_aa: CASTRDSEAFF; cdr3_nt: TGTGCCAGCACAAGGGACTCTGAAGCTTTCTTT
clone_size: .; j_call: TRBJ1-4; d_call: TRBD1; cdr3_length: 17; v_call: TRBV13; cdr3_aa: CASSPLRGTALDEKLFF; cdr3_nt: TGTGCCAGCAGCCCCCTCCGGGGGACAGCCCTCGATGAAAAACTGTTTTTT
clone_size: .; j_call: TRBJ1-1; d_call: .; cdr3_length: 11; v_call: TRBV29-1; cdr3_aa: CSVVGNTEAFF; cdr3_nt: TGCAGCGTTGTTGGCAACACTGAAGCTTTCTTT
clone_size: few; j_call: TRBJ2-2; d_call: .; cdr3_length: 11; v_call: TRBV29-1; cdr3_aa: CSVTETGELFF; cdr3_nt: TGCAGCGTGACAGAAACAGGGGAGCTGTTTTTT
clone_size: many; j_call: TRBJ1-1; d_call: TRBD1; cdr3_length: 18; v_call: TRBV13; cdr3_aa: CASSPTGQGEKMNTEAFF; cdr3_nt: TGTGCCAGCAGCCCAACAGGACAGGGTGAAAAAATGAACACTGAAGCTTTCTTT
clone_size: few; j_call: TRBJ2-3; d_call: TRBD1; cdr3_length: 13; v_call: TRBV12-5; cdr3_aa: CASGIAQGNTQYF; cdr3_nt: TGTGCTAGTGGCATCGCACAGGGGAATACGCAGTATTTT
clone_size: .; j_call: TRBJ2-1; d_call: TRBD2; cdr3_length: 16; v_call: TRBV11-2; cdr3_aa: CASSLGGTSANNEQFF; cdr3_nt: TGTGCCAGCAGCTTAGGAGGGACTAGCGCGAACAATGAGCAGTTCTTC
clone_size: .; j_call: TRBJ2-5; d_call: .; cdr3_length: 14; v_call: TRBV21-1; cdr3_aa: CASSKQGRQETQYF; cdr3_nt: TGTGCCAGCAGCAAACAGGGAAGACAAGAGACCCAGTACTTC
clone_size: .; j_call: TRBJ1-4; d_call: .; cdr3_length: 15; v_call: TRBV5-1; cdr3_aa: CASSSTGMGYEKLFF; cdr3_nt: TGCGCCAGCAGCTCTACAGGGATGGGGTATGAAAAACTGTTTTTT
clone_size: .; j_call: TRBJ1-2; d_call: TRBD1; cdr3_length: 16; v_call: TRBV7-2; cdr3_aa: CASSLGTGGANYGYTF; cdr3_nt: TGTGCCAGCAGCTTAGGGACAGGTGGCGCGAACTATGGCTACACCTTC
clone_size: .; j_call: TRBJ2-7; d_call: .; cdr3_length: 11; v_call: TRBV16; cdr3_aa: CASSGADEQYF; cdr3_nt: TGTGCCAGCAGCGGAGCGGATGAGCAGTACTTC
clone_size: .; j_call: TRBJ1-4; d_call: .; cdr3_length: 16; v_call: TRBV28; cdr3_aa: CASRRMQGPPNEKLFF; cdr3_nt: TGTGCCAGCAGACGGATGCAGGGGCCACCAAATGAAAAACTGTTTTTT
clone_size: .; j_call: TRBJ2-3; d_call: TRBD2; cdr3_length: 16; v_call: TRBV2; cdr3_aa: CASTPGTGGPTDTQYF; cdr3_nt: TGTGCCAGTACCCCCGGTACGGGGGGGCCCACAGATACGCAGTATTTT
clone_size: .; j_call: TRBJ2-7; d_call: .; cdr3_length: 15; v_call: TRBV3-1/TRBV3-2; cdr3_aa: CASSDRGARNFVQYF; cdr3_nt: TGTGCCAGCAGCGACAGAGGTGCCCGGAATTTTGTGCAGTACTTC
clone_size: .; j_call: TRBJ2-1; d_call: .; cdr3_length: 15; v_call: TRBV5-4; cdr3_aa: CASSHPGLRDNEQFF; cdr3_nt: TGTGCCAGCAGCCACCCGGGACTTAGGGACAATGAGCAGTTCTTC
clone_size: .; j_call: TRBJ2-7; d_call: .; cdr3_length: 14; v_call: TRBV3-1/TRBV3-2; cdr3_aa: CASSQAGNSYEQYF; cdr3_nt: TGTGCCAGCAGCCAAGCAGGGAACTCCTACGAGCAGTACTTC
clone_size: once; j_call: TRBJ1-1; d_call: TRBD1; cdr3_length: 14; v_call: TRBV7-9; cdr3_aa: CASLWGQGNTEAFF; cdr3_nt: TGTGCCAGCCTGTGGGGACAGGGGAACACTGAAGCTTTCTTT